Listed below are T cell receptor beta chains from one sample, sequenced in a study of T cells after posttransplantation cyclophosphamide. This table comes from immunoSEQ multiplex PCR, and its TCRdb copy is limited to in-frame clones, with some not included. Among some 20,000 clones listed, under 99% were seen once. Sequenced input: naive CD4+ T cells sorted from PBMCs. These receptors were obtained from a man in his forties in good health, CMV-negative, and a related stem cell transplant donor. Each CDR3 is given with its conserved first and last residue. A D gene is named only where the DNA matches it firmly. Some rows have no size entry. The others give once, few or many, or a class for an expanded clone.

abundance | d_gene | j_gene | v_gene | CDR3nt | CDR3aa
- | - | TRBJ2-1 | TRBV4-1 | TGCGCCAGCAGCCACGGACTACAGCAATACAATGAGCAGTTCTTC | CASSHGLQQYNEQFF
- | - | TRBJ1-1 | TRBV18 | TGTGCCAGCTCACCAGAGCGGACGGACACTGAAGCTTTCTTT | CASSPERTDTEAFF
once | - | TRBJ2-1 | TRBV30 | TGTGCCTGGAGTCGAGGAGGGCAGGGCTACAATGAGCAGTTCTTC | CAWSRGGQGYNEQFF
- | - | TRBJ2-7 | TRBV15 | TGTGCCACCAGCAGATATATGGCAAACGAGCAGTACTTC | CATSRYMANEQYF
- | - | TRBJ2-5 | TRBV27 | TGTGCCAGCAGTCTCTTAGCGGCCCAAGAGACCCAGTACTTC | CASSLLAAQETQYF
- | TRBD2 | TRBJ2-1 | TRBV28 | TGTGCCGCGCCACCCGGGACTAGCGGCTACAATGAGCAGTTCTTC | CAAPPGTSGYNEQFF
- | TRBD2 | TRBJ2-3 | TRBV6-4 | TGTGCCAGCAGTGCCGGGACTAGCGGGATTCATACGCAGTATTTT | CASSAGTSGIHTQYF
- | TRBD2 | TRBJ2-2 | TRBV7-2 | TGTGCCAGCAGCTCCAGCTTAATCGGGAGGTTAACCGGGGAGCTGTTTTTT | CASSSSLIGRLTGELFF
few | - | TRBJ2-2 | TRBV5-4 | TGTGCCAGCAATAAGGGGGGGGCCTCGAACACCGGGGAGCTGTTTTTT | CASNKGGASNTGELFF
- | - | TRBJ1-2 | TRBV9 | TGTGCCAGCAGCGGGGAGGGGACGGCTGGATACACCTTC | CASSGEGTAGYTF
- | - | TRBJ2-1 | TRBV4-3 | TGCGCCAGCAGCCAAGAGGACTCTTACAATGAGCAGTTCTTC | CASSQEDSYNEQFF
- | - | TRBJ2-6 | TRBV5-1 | TGCGCCAGCAGCTTGGACAGCTCTGGGGCCAACGTCCTGACTTTC | CASSLDSSGANVLTF
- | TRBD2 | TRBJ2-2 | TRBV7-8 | TGTGCCAGCAGCAGTTTAGGCGGGAGGGGCGGGGAGCTGTTTTTT | CASSSLGGRGGELFF
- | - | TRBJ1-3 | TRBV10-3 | TGTGCCGTACAAGGGGGAGCCGGAAACACCATATATTTT | CAVQGGAGNTIYF
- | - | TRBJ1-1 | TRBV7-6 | TGTGCCAGCAGCTTAGCGAGGGGAGGCGAAACTGAAGCTTTCTTT | CASSLARGGETEAFF
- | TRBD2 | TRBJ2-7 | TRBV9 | TGTGCCAGCAGCATTCTAGCGGGAGACGACGAGCAGTACTTC | CASSILAGDDEQYF
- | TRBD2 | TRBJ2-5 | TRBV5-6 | TGTGCCAGCAGCACCCCGGGACTAGTTACGGCAGAGACCCATTACTTC | CASSTPGLVTAETHYF
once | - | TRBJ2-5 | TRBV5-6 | TGTGCCAGCAGCTTGGAGGGCAGGGGAATGATAAAGACCCAGTACTTC | CASSLEGRGMIKTQYF
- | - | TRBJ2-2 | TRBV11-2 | TGTGCCAGCAGCTTAGATCATTGGAGAAACACCGGGGAGCTGTTTTTT | CASSLDHWRNTGELFF
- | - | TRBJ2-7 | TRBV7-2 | TGTGCCAGCAGCTTGGGTCCAGGCCCCTTTTACGAGCAGTACTTC | CASSLGPGPFYEQYF
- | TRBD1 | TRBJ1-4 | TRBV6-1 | TGTGCCAGCAGCCCGGACAGGGGGAATGAAAAACTGTTTTTT | CASSPDRGNEKLFF
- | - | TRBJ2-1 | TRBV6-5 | TGTGCCAGCAGTTACTCGAGGTCACCTGGGAATGAGCAGTTCTTC | CASSYSRSPGNEQFF
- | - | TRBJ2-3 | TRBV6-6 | TGTGCCAGCACCCCTCTAGTTGGTACGCAGTATTTT | CASTPLVGTQYF
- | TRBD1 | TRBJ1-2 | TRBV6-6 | TGTGCCAGCAGTTCCCCGGGACAGGGTAATTGGGGCTACACCTTC | CASSSPGQGNWGYTF
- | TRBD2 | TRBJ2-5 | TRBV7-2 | TGTGCCAGCAGCACGGTGGGAGGGGAGACCCAGTACTTC | CASSTVGGETQYF
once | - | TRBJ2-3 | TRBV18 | TGTGCCAGCTCATTAGGTGGGGAGAGCACAGATACGCAGTATTTT | CASSLGGESTDTQYF
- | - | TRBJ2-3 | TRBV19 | TGTGCCAGTACCTTCTCTCGGGACACCCGCACAGATACGCAGTATTTT | CASTFSRDTRTDTQYF
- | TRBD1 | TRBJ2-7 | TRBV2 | TGTGCCAGCAATTTTGACAGGGGTTCCTACGAGCAGTACTTC | CASNFDRGSYEQYF
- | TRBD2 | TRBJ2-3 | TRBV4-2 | TGTGCCAGCAGCCCGGGAGGGCGGACAGATACGCAGTATTTT | CASSPGGRTDTQYF
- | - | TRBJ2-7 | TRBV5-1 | TGCGCCAGCGCCCGGGACTCGACCTACGAGCAGTACTTC | CASARDSTYEQYF
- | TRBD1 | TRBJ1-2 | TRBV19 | TGTGCCAGTAGTACCCCGACCCGACAGGGATCGGGAAATGGCTACACCTTC | CASSTPTRQGSGNGYTF
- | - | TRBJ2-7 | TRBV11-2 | TGTGCCAGCAGCTGGGGCCCGGACTCCTACGAGCAGTACTTC | CASSWGPDSYEQYF
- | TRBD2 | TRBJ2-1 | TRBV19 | TGTGCCAGTATGCCTGGCGGGAGGATGAATGAGCAGTTCTTC | CASMPGGRMNEQFF
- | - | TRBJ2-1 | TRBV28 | TGTGCCAGCAGTTTAAGGCGGGGAAGCTCCTACAATGAGCAGTTCTTC | CASSLRRGSSYNEQFF
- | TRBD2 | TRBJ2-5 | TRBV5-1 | TGCGCCAGCAGCCCCCCCGAAGGGGCGGGAGTGGAGACCCAGTACTTC | CASSPPEGAGVETQYF
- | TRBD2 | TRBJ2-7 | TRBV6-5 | TGTGCCAGCAGTTACTCAGGGACTACCGTCAACGAGCAGTACTTC | CASSYSGTTVNEQYF
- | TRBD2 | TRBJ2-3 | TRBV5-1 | TGCGCCAGCAGCTCTGGCTTAGCGGGAGTTTTGGGAGATACGCAGTATTTT | CASSSGLAGVLGDTQYF
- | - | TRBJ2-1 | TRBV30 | TGTGCCCGGAGCAGGGTCAGAGGCAATGAGCAGTTCTTC | CARSRVRGNEQFF
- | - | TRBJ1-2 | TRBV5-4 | TGTGCCAGCAAGTCCCAGGGCCTGGGGGGCTACACCTTC | CASKSQGLGGYTF
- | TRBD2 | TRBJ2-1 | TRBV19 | TGTGCCAGTAGTATCGAGACTAGCGACAATGAGCAGTTCTTC | CASSIETSDNEQFF
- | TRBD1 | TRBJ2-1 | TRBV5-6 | TGTGCCAGCAGCTTGGCGAGACAGGGGGACAATGAGCAGTTCTTC | CASSLARQGDNEQFF
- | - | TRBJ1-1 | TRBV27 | TGTGCCAGCAGTTTCAGGGAAAGGACTGAAGCTTTCTTT | CASSFRERTEAFF
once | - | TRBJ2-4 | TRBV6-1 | TGTGCCAGCAGTTTAGAGACTAGTGGGTTCGACATTCAGTACTTC | CASSLETSGFDIQYF
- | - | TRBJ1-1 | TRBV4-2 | TGTGCCAGCAGCCGTGGGACATTGAACACTGAAGCTTTCTTT | CASSRGTLNTEAFF
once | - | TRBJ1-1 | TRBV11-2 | TGTGCCAGCAGCGTCCGGTACAGTTCCACTGAAGCTTTCTTT | CASSVRYSSTEAFF
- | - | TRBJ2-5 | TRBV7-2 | TGTGCCAGCAGCGACTCGACTAGATTGGGAGAGACCCAGTACTTC | CASSDSTRLGETQYF
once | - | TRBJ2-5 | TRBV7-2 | TGTGCCAGCAGCCTCCCAAATGGGGGGTACCAAGAGACCCAGTACTTC | CASSLPNGGYQETQYF
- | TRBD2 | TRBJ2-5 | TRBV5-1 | TGCGCCAGCAGCTTCTCACTAGCGTTGAGCGGGGAGACCCAGTACTTC | CASSFSLALSGETQYF
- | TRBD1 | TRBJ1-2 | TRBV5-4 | TGTGCCAGCAGCGGGGAGACAGGGGGTAAAGGCTACACCTTC | CASSGETGGKGYTF
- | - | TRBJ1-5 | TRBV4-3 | TGCGCCAGCAGCCAACCGGGGGGGCCCCAGCATTTT | CASSQPGGPQHF
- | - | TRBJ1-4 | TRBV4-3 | TGCGCCAGCAGCCCTGGGACACTCAATGAAAAACTGTTTTTT | CASSPGTLNEKLFF
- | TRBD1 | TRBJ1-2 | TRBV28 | TGTGCCAGCAGTATGGGACAGACCTATGGCTACACCTTC | CASSMGQTYGYTF
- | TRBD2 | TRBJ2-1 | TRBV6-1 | TGTGCCAGCAAGCAGCGGGAGGGTTCCTACAATGAGCAGTTCTTC | CASKQREGSYNEQFF